One and the same sample provided the 17 T cell receptor beta chains below, sequenced in a study of OX40 agonist ivuxolimab in advanced cancers. Library construction relied on the immunoSEQ multiplex PCR assay. Drawn from immuneACCESS, this table holds only the in-frame rearrangements with V and J called that TCRdb kept. Clones are partly lost; checked studies trace under half to an unresolved V gene and leave the rest unexplained. This sample gives about 62,000 clones in total; approximately 86% of them show up just once. Approximately 5.4% of the sample rests with the top ten. The specimen comprised CD4+ or CD8+ T cells sorted from blood, sampled in a trial of the OX40 agonist ivuxolimab. The receptor set was obtained from an adult with an advanced solid tumor such as melanoma, head and neck, liver or kidney cancer.

This sequence joins TRBV9 and TRBJ2-3; D possibly matches TRBD1 or TRBD2 (5 bases each). In germline, CDR1 is SGDLS, CDR2 YYNGEE. Trimming took off 0 bases at V and 2 bases at J, with 10 bases between the two ends. The CDR3 consists of 15 residues. The CDR3 DNA reads TGTGCCAGCAGCGTAGAGGGGACGAACACAGATACGCAGTATTTT. Protein sequence: CASSVEGTNTDTQYF.

The CDR3 here is CASSNPGGKHNEQFF. DNA of the CDR3: TGTGCCAGTAGTAACCCGGGAGGGAAACACAATGAGCAGTTCTTC. V and J are TRBV19 and TRBJ2-1; 8 bases line up with TRBD2. The V gene end was trimmed by 4 bases and the J gene end by 5 bases; junction bases not matched to a gene: 7. The length of the CDR3 is 15 residues. Germline CDR1 and CDR2: LNHDA and SQIVND (reference sequence).

CDR3 in amino acids: CASSRSQATLWQGTFF. The CDR3 nucleotides read TGTGCCAGCAGTCGGAGCCAGGCAACACTGTGGCAGGGGACTTTCTTT. The chain is built from TRBV2 and TRBJ1-1, with a weak D call TRBD1 (6 bases). The CDR3 extends over 16 amino acids. Trimming cost V 5 bases and J 12 bases, with 28 bases left between them. CDR1 is SNHLY, CDR2 FYNNEI, per germline.

This chain joins TRBV5-4 and TRBJ2-1; 7 nucleotides match TRBD2. The CDR3 is 16 amino acids. With V trimmed by 5 bases and J by 2 bases, 10 bases remained unmatched. The germline gives CDR1 SGHNT, CDR2 YYREEE (reference sequence). The DNA of the CDR3 is TGTGCCAGCAGTGATTCTACGGGGGGAACCTACAATGAGCAGTTCTTC. Translation: CASSDSTGGTYNEQFF.

The DNA of the CDR3 is TGTGCCAGCAGCTTAAGGACTGATAATGAAAAACTGTTTTTT. It codes for CASSLRTDNEKLFF. The chain recombines TRBV5-4 with TRBJ1-4; no definite D call. The CDR3 spans 14 residues. Deletions cut 2 bases from V and 4 bases from J, with 9 bases between. Germline V gene sequence: CDR1 SGHNT, CDR2 YYREEE (reference sequence).

This clone was counted between two and nine times. CDR3 DNA: TGTGCCAGCACCCCCTTCGGCCAGGGGATATTTGGTCGTGGCTACACCTTC. Its protein is CASTPFGQGIFGRGYTF. The chain joins TRBV28 to TRBJ1-2; a weak D match, TRBD1 (6 bases). The V gene lost 7 bases and the J gene lost 7 bases, with 28 bases spanning the gap. This CDR3 region has 17 residues. Germline CDR1 MDHEN, CDR2 SYDVKM.

J is TRBJ2-4 and V is TRBV10-3; 7 bases map to TRBD1. With 4 bases clipped from V and 8 bases from J, the junction kept 5 bases outside the gene matches. This CDR3 spans 13 amino acids. Germline lookup yields CDR1 ENHRY and CDR2 SYGVKD. CDR3 coding DNA: TGTGCCATCAGTGCGGGACAGAAAGACATTCAGTACTTC. Translating it yields CAISAGQKDIQYF.

Comments on this clone: This sample includes further DNA sequences coding for the same CDR3. The chain recombines TRBV7-3 with TRBJ1-1; D possibly corresponds to TRBD1 (5 bases). The CDR3 is 14 residues long. Germline V gene data show CDR1 as SGHTA and CDR2 as FQGTGA. V was pared by 2 bases and J by 1 base, with 8 bases between. The CDR3 DNA reads TGTGCCAGCAGCTTACTGGGGGGGAACACTGAAGCTTTCTTT. It yields the protein CASSLLGGNTEAFF. Variable domain in full (rest from reference TRBV7-3 and TRBJ1-1): GAGVSQTPSNKVTEKGKYVELRCDPISGHTALYWYRQSLGQGPEFLIYFQGTGAADDSGLPNDRFFAVRPEGSVSTLKIQRTERGDSAVYLCASSLLGGNTEAFFGQGTRLTVV.

The J gene is TRBJ2-3, the V gene TRBV19, with D possibly being TRBD1 or TRBD2 (5 bases each). The CDR3 is 15 amino acids. CDR1 is LNHDA and CDR2 is SQIVND in the germline V gene (reference sequence). Trimming cost V 5 bases and J 2 bases, with 14 bases left between them. The CDR3 sequence is CASSGDRSNTDTQYF. CDR3 DNA sequence: TGTGCCAGTAGTGGGGACCGATCTAACACAGATACGCAGTATTTT.

The CDR3 DNA reads TGCGCCAGCAGCTCCCAACAGGGGCCCTCTGAAGCTTTCTTT. Amino acids: CASSSQQGPSEAFF. V usage is TRBV5-1 and J usage is TRBJ1-1; 7 bases are a match to TRBD1. V trimming: 3 bases; J trimming: 6 bases; junction bases outside the gene matches: 8. The CDR3 totals 14 residues. Germline-derived CDR1 and CDR2 are SGHRS and YFSETQ.

The rearrangement joins TRBV6-5 to TRBJ2-7; D remains unclear. The germline gives CDR1 MNHEY, CDR2 SVGAGI. V was clipped by 4 bases and J by 2 bases, with 12 bases between them. This CDR3 spans 14 amino acids. The CDR3 nucleotides read TGTGCCAGCAGTTTAAATCCCCGGCCCTACGAGCAGTACTTC. Translating it yields CASSLNPRPYEQYF.

The chain carries TRBV5-1 and TRBJ1-3; D is ambiguous. Trimming shortened V by 4 bases and J by 0 bases, and 11 bases separated the two germline ends. The CDR3 spans 15 residues. Germline assignment: CDR1 SGHRS and CDR2 YFSETQ. The CDR3 protein is CASSDQGYSGNTIYF. CDR3 DNA sequence: TGCGCCAGCAGCGACCAAGGTTACTCTGGAAACACCATATATTTT.

The gene calls are TRBV28 and TRBJ2-3; 11 bases line up with TRBD2. Unmatched junction bases numbered 5, after V lost 4 bases and J lost 2 bases. There are 16 residues in the CDR3. CDR1 is MDHEN, CDR2 SYDVKM, per germline. The CDR3 nucleotides read TGTGCCAGCAGTTCCCTTAGCGGGAGGGCCACAGATACGCAGTATTTT. It codes for CASSSLSGRATDTQYF.

The CDR3 reads CASSPTREVSGRSADTQYF. As DNA, the CDR3 is TGTGCCAGCAGTCCAACCAGGGAAGTTAGCGGGAGAAGCGCAGATACGCAGTATTTT. The chain joins TRBV28 to TRBJ2-3, with 9 bases that match TRBD2. Germline V gene sequence: CDR1 MDHEN, CDR2 SYDVKM. The CDR3 runs 19 residues. V was clipped by 5 bases and J by 4 bases; unmatched bases: 19. Drawing the rest from reference TRBV28 and TRBJ2-3, the complete variable domain is DVKVTQSSRYLVKRTGEKVFLECVQDMDHENMFWYRQDPGLGLRLIYFSYDVKMKEKGDIPEGYSVSREKKERFSLILESASTNQTSMYLCASSPTREVSGRSADTQYFGPGTRLTVL.

The chain couples TRBV2 to TRBJ2-2; no clear D gene. V dropped 6 bases and J dropped 3 bases, with 8 bases sitting between them. Germline CDR1 SNHLY, CDR2 FYNNEI. This CDR3 has 13 amino acids. CDR3 coding DNA: TGTGCCAGCAGCGACACCTACACCGGGGAGCTGTTTTTT. Protein sequence: CASSDTYTGELFF.

J is TRBJ1-1 and V is TRBV28; unclear D gene. Trimming shortened V by 5 bases and J by 7 bases, and 14 bases separated the two germline ends. The germline V gene encodes CDR1 MDHEN and CDR2 SYDVKM. This CDR3 has 13 amino acids. The CDR3 bases are TGTGCCAGCAGTCGGACCGCGCTTGGTGAAGCTTTCTTT. Its protein product is CASSRTALGEAFF.

V usage is TRBV7-2 and J usage is TRBJ1-5; tentatively, D is TRBD1 (5 bases). This CDR3 comprises 16 residues. The V end was cut by 5 bases, the J end by 6 bases, with 20 bases between. Germline values: CDR1 SGHTA, CDR2 FQGNSA. The CDR3 DNA sequence: TGTGCCAGCAGCCCTTGGGGCAGGGTTAATGGTCAGCCCCAGCATTTT. This encodes CASSPWGRVNGQPQHF.